This TCR beta chain is drawn from a study of blood T cells in healthy people across ages. Combining a sample-barcoded 5' primer with a J-beta primer mix, a second PCR ran for roughly 7 to 12 cycles. Each CDR3 protein gets one entry after TCRdb re-called the 5' RACE reads with MiXCR. Of 710,000 or so distinct CDR3 sequences in the sample, approximately 22% were seen once. CDR3 length: 11 residues. Germline lookup yields CDR1 MNHEY and CDR2 SMNVEV (reference sequence). V was shortened by 9 bases and J by 6 bases, with 11 bases between the two germline ends. General observations from the study: Estimated diversity that came from one million T cells was considered an underestimate. Naive CD4+ cell counts and diversity both ran higher in long-lived than in aged donors.

The sample holds a few counts of this clonotype. Its target is unknown. This chain joins TRBV27 and TRBJ1-2; a weak D match, TRBD1 (6 bases). The material sequenced was blood. The origin of this receptor is a man in his 70s in good health. The chain's CDR3 is CASQGRNGYTF. CDR3 coding DNA: TGTGCCAGTCAGGGGCGAAATGGCTACACCTTC.